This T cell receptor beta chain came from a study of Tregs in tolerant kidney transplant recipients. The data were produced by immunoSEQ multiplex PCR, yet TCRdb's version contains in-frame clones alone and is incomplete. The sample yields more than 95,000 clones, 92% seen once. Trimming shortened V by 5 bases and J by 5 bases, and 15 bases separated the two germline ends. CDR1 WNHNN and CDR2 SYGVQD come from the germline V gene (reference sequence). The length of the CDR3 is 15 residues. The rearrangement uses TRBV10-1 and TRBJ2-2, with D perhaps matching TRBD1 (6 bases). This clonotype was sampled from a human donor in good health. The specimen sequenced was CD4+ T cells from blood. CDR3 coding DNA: TGCGCCAGCAGTCGACAGGACCCGAGGACCGGGGAGCTGTTTTTT. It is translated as CASSRQDPRTGELFF.